This T cell receptor (beta chain) originates from a study of blood T cell repertoires in COVID-19. The V end lost 0 bases, the J end lost 7 bases, and 15 bases lay between the germline ends. CDR3 length equals 16 residues. In germline, CDR1 is MGHRA, CDR2 YSYEKL. Produced via immunoSEQ multiplex PCR; TCRdb's table is partial and in-frame only. The sample comprises roughly 330,000 clones, about 87% of which are singletons, and about 5.2% rests with the top ten. The sequenced material came from PBMCs or T cells enriched from blood (not recorded which). This TCR came from a woman in her 30s who had recovered from COVID-19. The chain uses TRBV4-1 and TRBJ2-2; D is possibly TRBD2 (7 bases). The CDR3 DNA is TGCGCCAGCAGCCAAGATCGAGGGGGGGACCTCGGGGAGCTGTTTTTT. Amino acids: CASSQDRGGDLGELFF.